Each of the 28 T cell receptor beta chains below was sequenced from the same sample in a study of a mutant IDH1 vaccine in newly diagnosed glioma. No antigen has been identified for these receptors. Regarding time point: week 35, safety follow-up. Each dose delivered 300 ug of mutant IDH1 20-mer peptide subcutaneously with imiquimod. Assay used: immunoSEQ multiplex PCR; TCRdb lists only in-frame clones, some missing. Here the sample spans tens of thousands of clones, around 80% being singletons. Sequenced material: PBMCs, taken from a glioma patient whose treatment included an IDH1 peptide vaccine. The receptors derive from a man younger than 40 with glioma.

DNA for the CDR3: TGTGCCAGCTCAGTGTACCAGGGTTCCCTAGCTGGGAGCACAGATACGCAGTATTTT. Translating gives CASSVYQGSLAGSTDTQYF. The chain employs TRBV18 and TRBJ2-3; perhaps D is TRBD1 or TRBD2 (5 bases each). V dropped 5 bases and J dropped 0 bases, with 24 bases sitting between them. CDR1 and CDR2 from the germline V gene are KGHSH and LQKENI. The CDR3 spans 19 residues.

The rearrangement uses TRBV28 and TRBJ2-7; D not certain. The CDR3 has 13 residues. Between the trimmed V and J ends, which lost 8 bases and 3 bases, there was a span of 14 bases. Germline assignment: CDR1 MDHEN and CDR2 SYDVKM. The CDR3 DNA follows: TGTGCCAGCGGCACCCGGGTGGACTACGAGCAGTACTTC. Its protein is CASGTRVDYEQYF.

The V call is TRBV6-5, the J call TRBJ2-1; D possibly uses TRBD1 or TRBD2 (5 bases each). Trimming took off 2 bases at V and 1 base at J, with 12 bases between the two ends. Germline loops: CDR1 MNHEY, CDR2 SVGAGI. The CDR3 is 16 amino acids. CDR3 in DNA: TGTGCCAGCAGTTACGAGGGGACCCTATCCTACAATGAGCAGTTCTTC. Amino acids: CASSYEGTLSYNEQFF.

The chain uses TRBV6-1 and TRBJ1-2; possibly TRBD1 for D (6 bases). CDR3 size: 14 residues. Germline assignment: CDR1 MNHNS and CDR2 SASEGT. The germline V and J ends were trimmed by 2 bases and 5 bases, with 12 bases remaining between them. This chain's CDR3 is CASSEYGGGYGYTF. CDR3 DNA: TGTGCCAGCAGTGAATACGGGGGCGGGTATGGCTACACCTTC.

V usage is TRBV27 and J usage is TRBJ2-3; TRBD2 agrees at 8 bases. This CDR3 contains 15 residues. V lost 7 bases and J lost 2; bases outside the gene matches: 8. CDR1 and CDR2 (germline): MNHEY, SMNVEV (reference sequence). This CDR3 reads CASTSGTRNTDTQYF. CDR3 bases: TGTGCCAGCACCTCCGGGACTAGGAACACAGATACGCAGTATTTT.

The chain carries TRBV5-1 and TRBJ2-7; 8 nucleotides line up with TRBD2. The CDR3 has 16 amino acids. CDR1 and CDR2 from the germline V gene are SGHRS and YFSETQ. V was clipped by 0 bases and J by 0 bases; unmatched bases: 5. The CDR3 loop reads CASSLEGGGSSYEQYF. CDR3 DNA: TGCGCCAGCAGCTTGGAAGGCGGGGGGAGCTCCTACGAGCAGTACTTC.

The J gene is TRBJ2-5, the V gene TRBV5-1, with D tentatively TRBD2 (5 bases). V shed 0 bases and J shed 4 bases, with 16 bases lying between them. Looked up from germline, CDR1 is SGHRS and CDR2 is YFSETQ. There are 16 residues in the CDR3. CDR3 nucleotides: TGCGCCAGCAGCTTGGTAGGTGATCCCCGGGGAGAGACCCAGTACTTC. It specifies CASSLVGDPRGETQYF.

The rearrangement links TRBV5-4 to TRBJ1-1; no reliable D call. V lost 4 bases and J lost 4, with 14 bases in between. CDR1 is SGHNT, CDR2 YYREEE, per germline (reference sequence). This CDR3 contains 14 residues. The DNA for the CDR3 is TGTGCCAGCAGCCTTTCTGAGAGGATCACTGAAGCTTTCTTT. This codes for CASSLSERITEAFF.

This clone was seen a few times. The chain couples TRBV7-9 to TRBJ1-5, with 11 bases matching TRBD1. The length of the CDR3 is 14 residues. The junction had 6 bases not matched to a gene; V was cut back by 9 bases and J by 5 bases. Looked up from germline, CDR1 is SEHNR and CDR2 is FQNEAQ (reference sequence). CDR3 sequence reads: CASMGQGVDQPQHF. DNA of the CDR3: TGTGCCAGTATGGGACAGGGGGTTGATCAGCCCCAGCATTTT.

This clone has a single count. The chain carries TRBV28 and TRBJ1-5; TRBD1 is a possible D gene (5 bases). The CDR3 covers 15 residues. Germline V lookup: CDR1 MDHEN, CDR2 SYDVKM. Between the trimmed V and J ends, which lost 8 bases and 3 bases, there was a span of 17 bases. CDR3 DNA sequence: TGTGCCAGCCAGGGACTAGGAATAAACAATCAGCCCCAGCATTTT. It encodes CASQGLGINNQPQHF.

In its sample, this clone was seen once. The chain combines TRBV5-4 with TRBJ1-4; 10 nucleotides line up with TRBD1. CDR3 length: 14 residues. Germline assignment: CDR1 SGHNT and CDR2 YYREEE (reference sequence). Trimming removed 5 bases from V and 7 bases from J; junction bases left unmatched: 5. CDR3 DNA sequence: TGTGCCAGCAGGCCGGGACAGGGGAGTGAAAAACTGTTTTTT. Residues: CASRPGQGSEKLFF.

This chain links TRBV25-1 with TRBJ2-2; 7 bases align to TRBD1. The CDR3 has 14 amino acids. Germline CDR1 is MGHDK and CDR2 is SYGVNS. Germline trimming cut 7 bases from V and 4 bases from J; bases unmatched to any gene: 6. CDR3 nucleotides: TGTGCCAGCACCAAAGACAGGGTCACCGGGGAGCTGTTTTTT. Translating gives CASTKDRVTGELFF.

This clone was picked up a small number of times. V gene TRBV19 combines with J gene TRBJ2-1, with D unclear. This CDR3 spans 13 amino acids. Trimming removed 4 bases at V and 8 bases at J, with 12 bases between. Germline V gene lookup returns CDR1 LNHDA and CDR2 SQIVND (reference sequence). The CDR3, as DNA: TGTGCCAGTAGTACGCGGACGATGGATGAGCAGTTCTTC. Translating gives CASSTRTMDEQFF.

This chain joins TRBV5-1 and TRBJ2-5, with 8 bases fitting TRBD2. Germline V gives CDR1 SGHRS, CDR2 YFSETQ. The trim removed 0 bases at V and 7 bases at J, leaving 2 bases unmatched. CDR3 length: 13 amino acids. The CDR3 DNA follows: TGCGCCAGCAGCTTGGACGGGGGGGTGACCCAGTACTTC. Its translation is CASSLDGGVTQYF.

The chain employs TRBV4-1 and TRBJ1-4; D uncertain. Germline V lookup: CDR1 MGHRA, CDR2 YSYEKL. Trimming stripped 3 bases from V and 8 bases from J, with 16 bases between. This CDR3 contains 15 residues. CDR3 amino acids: CASSQSYGMDEKLFF. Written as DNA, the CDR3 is TGCGCCAGCAGCCAGTCGTACGGTATGGACGAAAAACTGTTTTTT.

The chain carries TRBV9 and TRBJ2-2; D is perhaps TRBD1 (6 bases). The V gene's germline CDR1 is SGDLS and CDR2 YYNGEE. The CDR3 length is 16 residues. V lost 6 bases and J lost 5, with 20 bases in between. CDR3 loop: CASTPGTHALTGELFF. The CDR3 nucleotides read TGTGCCAGCACCCCGGGGACACACGCACTAACCGGGGAGCTGTTTTTT.

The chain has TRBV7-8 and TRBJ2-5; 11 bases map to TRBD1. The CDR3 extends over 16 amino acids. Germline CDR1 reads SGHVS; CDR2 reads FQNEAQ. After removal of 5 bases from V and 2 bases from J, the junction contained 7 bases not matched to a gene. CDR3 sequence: CASSGGQGAFQETQYF. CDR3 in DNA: TGTGCCAGCAGCGGTGGACAGGGGGCTTTTCAAGAGACCCAGTACTTC.

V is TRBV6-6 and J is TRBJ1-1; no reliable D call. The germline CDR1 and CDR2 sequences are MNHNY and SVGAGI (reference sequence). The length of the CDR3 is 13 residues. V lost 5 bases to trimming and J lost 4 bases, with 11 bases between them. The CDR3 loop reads CASSSGVGTEAFF. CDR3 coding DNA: TGTGCCAGCAGTAGCGGTGTGGGCACTGAAGCTTTCTTT.

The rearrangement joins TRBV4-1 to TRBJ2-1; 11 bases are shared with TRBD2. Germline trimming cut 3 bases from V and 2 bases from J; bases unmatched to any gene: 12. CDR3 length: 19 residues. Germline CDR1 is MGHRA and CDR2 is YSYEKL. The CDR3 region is CASSHLSLAGGRAYNEQFF. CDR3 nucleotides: TGCGCCAGCAGCCATCTGAGCCTAGCGGGGGGCCGGGCCTACAATGAGCAGTTCTTC.

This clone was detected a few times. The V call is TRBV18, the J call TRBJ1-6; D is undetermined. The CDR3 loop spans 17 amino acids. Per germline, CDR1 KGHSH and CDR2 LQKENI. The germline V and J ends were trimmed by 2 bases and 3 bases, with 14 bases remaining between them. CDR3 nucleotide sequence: TGTGCCAGCTCACCAACCGGGCCCACCGTCTATAATTCACCCCTCCACTTT. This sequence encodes CASSPTGPTVYNSPLHF.

Here the CDR3 DNA reads TGCGCCAGCAGCCAGCGGGGGGCGAGCACTGAAGCTTTCTTT. It translates to CASSQRGASTEAFF. The rearrangement uses TRBV4-1 and TRBJ1-1, with D possibly being TRBD1 (6 bases). The germline V gene has CDR1 MGHRA and CDR2 YSYEKL. V shed 3 bases and J shed 4 bases, with 12 bases lying between them. CDR3 size: 14 residues.

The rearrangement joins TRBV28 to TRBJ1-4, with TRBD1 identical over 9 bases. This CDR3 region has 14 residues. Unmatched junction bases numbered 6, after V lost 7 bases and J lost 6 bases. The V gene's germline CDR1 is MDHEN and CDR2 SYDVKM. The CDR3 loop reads CASTLGQGYEKLFF. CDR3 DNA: TGTGCCAGCACCTTGGGACAGGGTTATGAAAAACTGTTTTTT.

This CDR3 is CASSPLGGLYYGYTF. CDR3 in DNA: TGTGCCAGCAGCCCCTTAGGTGGGTTATACTATGGCTACACCTTC. The chain employs TRBV4-2 and TRBJ1-2; no firm D call. Between the trimmed V and J ends, which lost 4 bases and 3 bases, there was a span of 15 bases. This CDR3 has 15 residues. Germline CDR1 and CDR2: LGHNA and YNFKEQ.

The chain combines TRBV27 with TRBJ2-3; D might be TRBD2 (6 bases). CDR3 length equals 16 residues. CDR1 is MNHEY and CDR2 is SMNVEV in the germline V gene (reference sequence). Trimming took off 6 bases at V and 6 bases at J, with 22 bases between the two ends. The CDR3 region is CASSSIRDSLSDTQYF. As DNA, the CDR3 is TGTGCCAGCAGCTCCATAAGGGACTCCCTTTCGGATACGCAGTATTTT.

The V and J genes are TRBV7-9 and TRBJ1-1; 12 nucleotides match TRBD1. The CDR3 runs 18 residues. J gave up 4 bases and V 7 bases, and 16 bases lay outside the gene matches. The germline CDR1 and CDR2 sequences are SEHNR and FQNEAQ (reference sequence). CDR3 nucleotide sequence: TGTGCCAGCACCATCGTCCCGGGACAGGGGGCGGGCGGCACTGAAGCTTTCTTT. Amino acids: CASTIVPGQGAGGTEAFF. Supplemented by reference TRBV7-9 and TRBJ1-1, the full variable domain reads DTGVSQNPRHKITKRGQNVTFRCDPISEHNRLYWYRQTLGQGPEFLTYFQNEAQLEKSRLLSDRFSAERPKGSFSTLEIQRTEQGDSAMYLCASTIVPGQGAGGTEAFFGQGTRLTVV.

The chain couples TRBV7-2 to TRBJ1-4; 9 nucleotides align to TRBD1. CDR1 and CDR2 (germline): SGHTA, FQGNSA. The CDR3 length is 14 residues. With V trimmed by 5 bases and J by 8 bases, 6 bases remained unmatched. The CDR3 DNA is TGTGCCAGCAGCATTACAGGGGGCCTCGAAAAACTGTTTTTT. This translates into CASSITGGLEKLFF.

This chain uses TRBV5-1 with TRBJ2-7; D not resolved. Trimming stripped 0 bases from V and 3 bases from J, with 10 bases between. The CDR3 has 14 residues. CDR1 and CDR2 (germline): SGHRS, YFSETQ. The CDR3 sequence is CASSLVGMGYEQYF. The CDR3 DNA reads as TGCGCCAGCAGCTTGGTAGGGATGGGCTACGAGCAGTACTTC.

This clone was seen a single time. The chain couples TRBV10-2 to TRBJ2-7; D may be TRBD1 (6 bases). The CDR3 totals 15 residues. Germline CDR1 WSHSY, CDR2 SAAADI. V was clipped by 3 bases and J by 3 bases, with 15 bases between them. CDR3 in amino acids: CASSDATGLIYEQYF. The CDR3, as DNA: TGCGCCAGCAGTGATGCCACAGGGCTAATCTACGAGCAGTACTTC.